Described below is a single T cell receptor beta chain sequence and its context. The antigen it recognizes is unknown. There are no base qualities to consult, and no much larger clone falls within one base. Each collaborating institution followed its own protocols to collect whole blood in K2EDTA tubes. Collaborator samples were shipped for TCRbeta analysis as frozen whole blood, isolated PBMCs, or DNA extracted from either sample type. The CDR3 holds 15 amino acids from the cysteine to the phenylalanine. Only the CDR3 region is kept as DNA, spanning 45 bases read in frame from base 1. V sheds 0 bases and J sheds 9 bases, leaving 15 bases between their ends. Taken from the germline V gene (reference sequence), the CDR1 and CDR2 loops are GTSNPN and SVGIG. This record belongs to a study of blood T cell repertoires in COVID-19 (dated by TCRdb to the early 2020s). With respect to the entire study: Samples covering the acute and convalescent phases of COVID-19 were provided by collaborators in the United States, Italy and Spain. Where HLA class I and class II types were available, the types were taken from metadata supplied by the sample provider, not from assay-based typing. The repertoires were released in a freely available public database intended as a resource for research on the immune response to SARS-CoV-2. The sample metadata nearly always contained a de-identified subject ID, COVID-19 status, age in years and sex. The prospective study material was composed of cDNA or gDNA derived from T cells, B-cell-depleted T cells, or PBMCs. Samples were obtained from the ongoing ImmuneRACE study (first 160 participants) and from 1,254 subjects provided by 6 global collaborators. Subjects who had been exposed to COVID-19, were actively infected with it, or had recovered from it provided the deeply sampled blood TCRbeta repertoires that made up the dataset. What the study reported, not specific to this receptor: How much clinical and demographic metadata was included differed by source and by participant, and the metadata was provided uncurated.

TCRbeta CDR3 regions were amplified from genomic DNA by means of the immunoSEQ Assay, a bias-controlled multiplex PCR. The study's own analysis went as follows. The number of nucleated cells in each sample was estimated by amplification of reference gene primers within the assay. Sequence reads were collapsed and filtered to measure the absolute abundance of every unique TCRbeta CDR3 rearrangement. For each sample, productive Simpson clonality was calculated as the square root of Simpson's diversity index across productive rearrangements. TCRdb re-hosts the immuneACCESS table, in-frame sequences only. Its copies lack some clones; in the studies checked, an unresolved V gene accounts for under half of them, and the cause for the rest is not known. V, J and clone size were drawn from that table, and D and trimming were deduced from the DNA. The sample table shows around 240,000 clones, and about 80% are seen once. The biggest ten clones account for around 1.8% of the sample.

The chain is assembled from TRBV30 and TRBJ1-6, with no confidently assigned D gene. The sequenced material came from peripheral blood. This TCR came from a woman older than 75 with acute or convalescent COVID-19. The sequenced DNA is TGTGCCTGGAGTGTACCATCCCCGGGAACTTCACCCCTCCACTTT. It translates to CAWSVPSPGTSPLHF. The reference TRBV30 and TRBJ1-6 proteins fill in what lies around the CDR3, so the full variable domain reads SQTIHQWPATLVQPVGSPLSLECTVEGTSNPNLYWYRQAAGRGLQLLFYSVGIGQISSEVPQNLSASRPQDRQFILSSKKLLLSDSGFYLCAWSVPSPGTSPLHFGNGTRLTVT.